These 14 T cell receptor beta chains originate from one sample sequenced in a study of glioma-infiltrating T cells after dendritic cell vaccination. Clones were read by immunoSEQ multiplex PCR, and TCRdb kept only the in-frame ones, dropping some. The table lists under 40,000 clones, 90% of them singletons. The sample here was blood, taken before dendritic cell vaccination. The receptors come from a human donor with glioblastoma.

In its sample, this clone ranks as large. The genes are TRBV7-6 and TRBJ1-1, with unresolved D. Per the germline V gene, CDR1 is SGHVS and CDR2 is FNYEAQ. V was pared by 2 bases and J by 6 bases, with 16 bases between. This CDR3 spans 15 amino acids. The CDR3 region is CASSLFLEGISEAFF. The CDR3, as DNA: TGTGCCAGCAGCTTATTCTTGGAGGGAATCTCTGAAGCTTTCTTT.

This chain links TRBV5-4 with TRBJ1-1; D ambiguous. V was pared by 0 bases and J by 0 bases, with 9 bases between. Germline loops: CDR1 SGHNT, CDR2 YYREEE (reference sequence). This CDR3 is 15 amino acids long. CDR3 residues: CASSLAADLNTEAFF. DNA for the CDR3: TGTGCCAGCAGCTTGGCTGCAGATTTGAACACTGAAGCTTTCTTT.

V and J are TRBV4-2 and TRBJ2-7; 8 nucleotides agree with TRBD2. The V and J ends lost 0 bases and 1 base, in that order; junction bases with no gene match: 8. Germline CDR1 is LGHNA and CDR2 is YNFKEQ. The length of the CDR3 is 17 residues. CDR3 sequence reads: CASSQDVSGGPSYEQYF. The CDR3 DNA sequence: TGTGCCAGCAGCCAAGATGTGTCGGGGGGGCCTTCCTACGAGCAGTACTTC.

J is TRBJ2-5 and V is TRBV5-1, with 14 nucleotides matching TRBD2. There are 17 residues in the CDR3. The junction had 6 bases not matched to a gene; V was cut back by 0 bases and J by 5 bases. The V gene's germline CDR1 is SGHRS and CDR2 YFSETQ. The CDR3 DNA is TGCGCCAGCAGCTTGGGGTGGACTAGCGGGGGGCCGGAGACCCAGTACTTC. Its translation is CASSLGWTSGGPETQYF.

This chain connects TRBV6-5 to TRBJ1-6; 7 bases line up with TRBD1. V shed 7 bases, J shed 6 bases, and the junction held 9 bases outside the gene matches. Germline-derived CDR1 and CDR2 are MNHEY and SVGAGI. This CDR3 is 15 amino acids long. CDR3 sequence (DNA): TGTGCCAGCACCGAGAGGACAGGACTTAATTCACCCCTCCACTTT. Its translation is CASTERTGLNSPLHF.

The chain recombines TRBV15 with TRBJ1-4; D gene unclear. The CDR3 spans 13 residues. Deletions cut 8 bases from V and 8 bases from J, with 15 bases between. CDR1 is LNHNV and CDR2 is YYDKDF in the germline V gene (reference sequence). In DNA, the CDR3 is TGTGCCACCTCCGTGGGGAGAGGCGAAAAACTGTTTTTT. Encoded protein: CATSVGRGEKLFF.

This clone was picked up one time. The chain combines TRBV11-2 with TRBJ1-4; TRBD1 aligns across 10 bases. This CDR3 is built from 19 residues. With V trimmed by 5 bases and J by 1 base, 13 bases remained unmatched. Per the germline V gene, CDR1 is SGHAT and CDR2 is FQNNGV. The DNA of the CDR3 is TGTGCCAGCAGCCGACCTCGGGACAGGGGTCTCCTAACTAATGAAAAACTGTTTTTT. It yields the protein CASSRPRDRGLLTNEKLFF.

This clone turned up a few times. CDR3 residues: CASSPSVGAYEQYF. CDR3 nucleotide sequence: TGTGCCAGCAGCCCTTCGGTCGGGGCCTACGAGCAGTACTTC. The V call is TRBV27, the J call TRBJ2-7; D is possibly TRBD2 (5 bases). Germline lookup yields CDR1 MNHEY and CDR2 SMNVEV (reference sequence). V dropped 6 bases and J dropped 2 bases, with 14 bases sitting between them. There are 14 residues in the CDR3.

V gene TRBV11-2 combines with J gene TRBJ1-5; TRBD1 agrees at 7 bases. CDR1 is SGHAT and CDR2 is FQNNGV in the germline V gene. Trimming removed 5 bases from V and 0 bases from J; junction bases left unmatched: 7. This CDR3 contains 16 residues. This chain's CDR3 is CASSETGPDSNQPQHF. CDR3 coding DNA: TGTGCCAGCAGCGAGACAGGGCCCGATAGCAATCAGCCCCAGCATTTT.

V usage is TRBV6-5 and J usage is TRBJ2-3; TRBD1 might be the D (6 bases). The germline gives CDR1 MNHEY, CDR2 SVGAGI. CDR3 size: 13 residues. V dropped 5 bases and J dropped 3 bases, with 9 bases sitting between them. For the CDR3, the DNA is TGTGCCAGCAGTCCCCAGGGGACAGATACGCAGTATTTT. Protein: CASSPQGTDTQYF.

This clone appeared a few times. This chain's CDR3 is CASSANTDTQYF. The CDR3 nucleotides read TGTGCCAGCAGCGCTAATACAGATACGCAGTATTTT. The chain has TRBV7-9 and TRBJ2-3; D not resolved. CDR1 is SEHNR, CDR2 FQNEAQ, per germline (reference sequence). V lost 5 bases and J lost 3, with 6 bases in between. The CDR3 has 12 residues.

The chain recombines TRBV30 with TRBJ1-4; D might be TRBD1 (5 bases). The V gene lost 7 bases and the J gene lost 4 bases, with 19 bases spanning the gap. The CDR3 contains 15 residues. Germline CDR1 is GTSNPN and CDR2 is SVGIG (reference sequence). CDR3 region: CALSTVRLVNEKLFF. CDR3 coding DNA: TGTGCCTTGTCGACAGTGAGACTAGTTAATGAAAAACTGTTTTTT.

V gene TRBV5-4 combines with J gene TRBJ2-5; TRBD1 matches at 9 bases. The CDR3 loop spans 15 amino acids. V lost 4 bases, J lost 5 bases, and 9 bases stayed unmatched. CDR1 and CDR2 from the germline V gene are SGHNT and YYREEE (reference sequence). This CDR3 is CASSPPGQGRETQYF. The CDR3 bases are TGTGCCAGCAGCCCGCCGGGACAGGGAAGGGAGACCCAGTACTTC. The full variable domain, its missing parts supplied by reference TRBV5-4 and TRBJ2-5, is ETGVTQSPTHLIKTRGQQVTLRCSSQSGHNTVSWYQQALGQGPQFIFQYYREEENGRGNFPPRFSGLQFPNYSSELNVNALELDDSALYLCASSPPGQGRETQYFGPGTRLLVL.

The V gene is TRBV21-1, the J gene TRBJ1-5. TRBV21-1 is annotated as a pseudogene. This CDR3 comprises 15 residues. CDR3 DNA sequence: TGTGCCAGCAGCAAAAGGCGAGAGGCCAATCAGCCCCAGCATTTT. Translation gives CASSKRREANQPQHF.